This TCR beta chain was sequenced in a study of T cell changes during pregnancy in multiple sclerosis. Profiled with immunoSEQ multiplex PCR; TCRdb holds only in-frame clones, not every one. The sample has about 35,000 clones; around nine tenths are singletons. V lost 2 bases and J lost 6, with 7 bases in between. The CDR3 covers 12 residues. CDR1 is SGHVS, CDR2 FQNEAQ, per germline. This clone has a handful of counts. The starting material was CD4+ T cells from peripheral blood mononuclear cells, obtained after pregnancy. The receptor's source is a female donor in good health, enrolled as a control in a pregnancy study. The chain couples TRBV7-8 to TRBJ1-1, with D perhaps TRBD1 (5 bases). The CDR3 reads CASSLKGSEAFF. CDR3 in DNA: TGTGCCAGCAGCTTAAAGGGGTCTGAAGCTTTCTTT.